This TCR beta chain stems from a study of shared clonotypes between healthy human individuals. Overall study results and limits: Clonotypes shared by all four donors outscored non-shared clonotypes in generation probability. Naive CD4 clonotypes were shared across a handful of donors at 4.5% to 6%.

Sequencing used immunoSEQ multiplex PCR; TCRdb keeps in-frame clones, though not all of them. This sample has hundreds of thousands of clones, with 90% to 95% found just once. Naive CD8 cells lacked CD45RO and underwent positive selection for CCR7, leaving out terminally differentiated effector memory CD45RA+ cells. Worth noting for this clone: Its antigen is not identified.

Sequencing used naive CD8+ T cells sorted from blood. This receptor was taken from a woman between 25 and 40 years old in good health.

The CDR3 sequence is CASSFPSARSYEQYF. In DNA form, the CDR3 reads TGTGCCAGCAGCTTCCCGTCTGCAAGATCCTACGAGCAGTACTTC. This chain links TRBV7-9 with TRBJ2-7; D uncertain. The CDR3 is 15 amino acids. Germline CDR1 SEHNR, CDR2 FQNEAQ (reference sequence). Trimming took off 3 bases at V and 1 base at J, with 13 bases between the two ends.